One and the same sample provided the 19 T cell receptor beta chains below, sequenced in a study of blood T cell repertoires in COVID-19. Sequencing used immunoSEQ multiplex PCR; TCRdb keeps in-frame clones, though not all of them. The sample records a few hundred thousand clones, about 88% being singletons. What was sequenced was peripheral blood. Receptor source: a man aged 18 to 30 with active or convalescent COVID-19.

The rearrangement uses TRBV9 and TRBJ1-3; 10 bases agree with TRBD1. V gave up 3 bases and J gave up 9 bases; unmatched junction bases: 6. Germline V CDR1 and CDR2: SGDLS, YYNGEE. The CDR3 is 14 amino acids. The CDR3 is CASSGDRGLGTIYF. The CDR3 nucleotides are TGTGCCAGCAGCGGTGACAGGGGGCTTGGCACCATATATTTT.

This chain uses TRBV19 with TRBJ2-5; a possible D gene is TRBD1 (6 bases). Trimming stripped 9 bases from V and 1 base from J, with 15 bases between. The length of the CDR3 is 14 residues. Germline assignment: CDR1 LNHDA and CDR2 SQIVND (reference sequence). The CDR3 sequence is CASAGVGGQETQYF. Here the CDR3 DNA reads TGTGCCAGCGCAGGGGTAGGGGGCCAAGAGACCCAGTACTTC.

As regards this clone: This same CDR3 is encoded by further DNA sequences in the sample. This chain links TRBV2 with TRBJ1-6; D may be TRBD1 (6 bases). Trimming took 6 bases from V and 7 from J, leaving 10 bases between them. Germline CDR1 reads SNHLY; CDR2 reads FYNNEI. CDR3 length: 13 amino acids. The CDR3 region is CASRTGPNSPLHF. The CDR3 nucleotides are TGTGCCAGCAGGACAGGTCCCAATTCACCCCTCCACTTT.

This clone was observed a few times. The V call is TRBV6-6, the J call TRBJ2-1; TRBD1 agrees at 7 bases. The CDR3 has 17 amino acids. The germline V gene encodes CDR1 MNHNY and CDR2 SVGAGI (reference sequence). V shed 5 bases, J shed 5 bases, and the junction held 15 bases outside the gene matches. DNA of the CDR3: TGTGCCAGCAGTCTGCTTACTAGGGGGCAAAAGGACAATGAGCAGTTCTTC. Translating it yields CASSLLTRGQKDNEQFF.

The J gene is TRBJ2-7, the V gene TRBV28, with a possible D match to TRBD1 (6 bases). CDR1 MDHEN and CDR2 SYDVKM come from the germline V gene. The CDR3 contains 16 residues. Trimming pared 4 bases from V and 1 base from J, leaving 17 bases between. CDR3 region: CASSSARDIRSYEQYF. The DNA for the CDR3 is TGTGCCAGCAGTTCGGCACGGGACATACGATCCTACGAGCAGTACTTC.

The CDR3 region has the DNA TGTGCCATCAGCCGGGAAATGACATCCACCGGGGAGCTGTTTTTT. Encoded protein: CAISREMTSTGELFF. V and J are TRBV10-3 and TRBJ2-2; D possibly corresponds to TRBD2 (5 bases). The CDR3 consists of 15 residues. V lost 6 bases to trimming and J lost 4 bases, with 15 bases between them. CDR1 ENHRY and CDR2 SYGVKD come from the germline V gene.

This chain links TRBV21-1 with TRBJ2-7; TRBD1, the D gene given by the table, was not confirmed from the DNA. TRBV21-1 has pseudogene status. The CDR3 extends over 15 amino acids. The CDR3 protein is CASSKPGHEGYEQYF. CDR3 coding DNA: TGTGCCAGCAGCAAACCGGGACACGAGGGTTACGAGCAGTACTTC.

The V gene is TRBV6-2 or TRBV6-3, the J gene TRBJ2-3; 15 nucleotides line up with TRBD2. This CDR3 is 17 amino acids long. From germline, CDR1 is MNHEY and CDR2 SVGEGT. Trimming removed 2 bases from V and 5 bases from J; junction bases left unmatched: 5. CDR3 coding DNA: TGTGCCAGCAGTTACCTAGGACTAGCGGGAGGGGGAGATACGCAGTATTTT. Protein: CASSYLGLAGGGDTQYF.

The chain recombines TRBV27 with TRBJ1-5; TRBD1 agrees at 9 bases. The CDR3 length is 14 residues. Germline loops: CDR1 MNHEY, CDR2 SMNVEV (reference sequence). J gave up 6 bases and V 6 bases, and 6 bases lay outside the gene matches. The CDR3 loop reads CASRADRGGQPQHF. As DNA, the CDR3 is TGTGCCAGCAGGGCGGACAGGGGTGGTCAGCCCCAGCATTTT.

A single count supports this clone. The CDR3 nucleotides read TGTGCCACCAGTGATTTCGGGGGGATTATCACAGATACGCAGTATTTT. Translating it yields CATSDFGGIITDTQYF. V is TRBV24-1 and J is TRBJ2-3, with TRBD2 matching over 7 bases. The germline V gene encodes CDR1 KGHDR and CDR2 SFDVKD. This CDR3 comprises 16 residues. V shed 1 base and J 2 bases; nucleotides not matched to a gene: 5.

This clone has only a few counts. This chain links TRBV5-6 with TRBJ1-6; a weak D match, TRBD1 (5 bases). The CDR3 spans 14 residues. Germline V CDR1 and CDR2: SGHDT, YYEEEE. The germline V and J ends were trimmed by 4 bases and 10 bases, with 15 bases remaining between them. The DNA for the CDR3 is TGTGCCAGCAGCCCGGACACCTTGGGGTCACCCCTCCACTTT. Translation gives CASSPDTLGSPLHF.

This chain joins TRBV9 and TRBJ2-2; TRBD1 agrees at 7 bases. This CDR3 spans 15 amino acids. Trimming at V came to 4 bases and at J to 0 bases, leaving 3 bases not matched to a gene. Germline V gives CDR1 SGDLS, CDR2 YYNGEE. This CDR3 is CASSLGQPNTGELFF. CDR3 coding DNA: TGTGCCAGCAGCCTGGGACAGCCGAACACCGGGGAGCTGTTTTTT.

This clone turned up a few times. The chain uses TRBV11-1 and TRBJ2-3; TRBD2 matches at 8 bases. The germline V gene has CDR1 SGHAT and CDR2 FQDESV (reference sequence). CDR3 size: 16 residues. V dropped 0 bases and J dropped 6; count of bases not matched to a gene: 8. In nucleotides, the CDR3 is TGTGCCAGCAGCTTAGCCCTCCCGGGGGGGCGTGATACGCAGTATTTT. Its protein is CASSLALPGGRDTQYF.

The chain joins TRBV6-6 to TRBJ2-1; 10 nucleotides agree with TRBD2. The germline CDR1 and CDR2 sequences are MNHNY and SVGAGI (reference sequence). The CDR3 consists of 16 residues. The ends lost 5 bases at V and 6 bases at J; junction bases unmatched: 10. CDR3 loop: CASSPSSGGPFNEQFF. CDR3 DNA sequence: TGTGCCAGCAGTCCGTCTAGCGGGGGTCCTTTCAATGAGCAGTTCTTC.

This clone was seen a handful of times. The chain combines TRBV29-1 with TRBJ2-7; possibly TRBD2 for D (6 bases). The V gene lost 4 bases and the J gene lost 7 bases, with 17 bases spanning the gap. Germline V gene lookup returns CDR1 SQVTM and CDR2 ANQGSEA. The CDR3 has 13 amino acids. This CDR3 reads CSVVPAGMREQYF. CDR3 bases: TGCAGCGTTGTCCCCGCGGGGATGCGGGAGCAGTACTTC.

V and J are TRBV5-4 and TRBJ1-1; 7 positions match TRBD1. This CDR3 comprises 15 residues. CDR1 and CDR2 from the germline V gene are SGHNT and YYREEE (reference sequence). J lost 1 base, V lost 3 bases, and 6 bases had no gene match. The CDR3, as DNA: TGTGCCAGCAGCTCCCAGGGACAGCAGAACACTGAAGCTTTCTTT. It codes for CASSSQGQQNTEAFF. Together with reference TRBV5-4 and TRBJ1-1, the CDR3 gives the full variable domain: ETGVTQSPTHLIKTRGQQVTLRCSSQSGHNTVSWYQQALGQGPQFIFQYYREEENGRGNFPPRFSGLQFPNYSSELNVNALELDDSALYLCASSSQGQQNTEAFFGQGTRLTVV.

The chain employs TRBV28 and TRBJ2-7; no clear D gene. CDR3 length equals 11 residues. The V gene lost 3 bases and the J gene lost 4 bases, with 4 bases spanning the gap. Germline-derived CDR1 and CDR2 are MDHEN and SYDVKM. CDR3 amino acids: CASSFMYEQYF. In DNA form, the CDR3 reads TGTGCCAGCAGTTTCATGTACGAGCAGTACTTC. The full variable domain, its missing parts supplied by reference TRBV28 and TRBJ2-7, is DVKVTQSSRYLVKRTGEKVFLECVQDMDHENMFWYRQDPGLGLRLIYFSYDVKMKEKGDIPEGYSVSREKKERFSLILESASTNQTSMYLCASSFMYEQYFGPGTRLTVT.

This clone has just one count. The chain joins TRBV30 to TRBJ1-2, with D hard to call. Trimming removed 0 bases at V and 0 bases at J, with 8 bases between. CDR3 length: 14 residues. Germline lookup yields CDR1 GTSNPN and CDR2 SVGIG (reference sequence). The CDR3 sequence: CAWSVGGPNYGYTF. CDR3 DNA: TGTGCCTGGAGTGTAGGCGGCCCTAACTATGGCTACACCTTC.

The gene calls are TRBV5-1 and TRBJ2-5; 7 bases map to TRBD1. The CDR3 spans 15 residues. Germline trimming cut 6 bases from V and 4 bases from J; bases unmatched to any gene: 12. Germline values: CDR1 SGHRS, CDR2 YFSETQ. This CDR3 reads CASTPQGNVGETQYF. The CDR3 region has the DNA TGCGCCAGCACCCCACAGGGGAATGTGGGAGAGACCCAGTACTTC.